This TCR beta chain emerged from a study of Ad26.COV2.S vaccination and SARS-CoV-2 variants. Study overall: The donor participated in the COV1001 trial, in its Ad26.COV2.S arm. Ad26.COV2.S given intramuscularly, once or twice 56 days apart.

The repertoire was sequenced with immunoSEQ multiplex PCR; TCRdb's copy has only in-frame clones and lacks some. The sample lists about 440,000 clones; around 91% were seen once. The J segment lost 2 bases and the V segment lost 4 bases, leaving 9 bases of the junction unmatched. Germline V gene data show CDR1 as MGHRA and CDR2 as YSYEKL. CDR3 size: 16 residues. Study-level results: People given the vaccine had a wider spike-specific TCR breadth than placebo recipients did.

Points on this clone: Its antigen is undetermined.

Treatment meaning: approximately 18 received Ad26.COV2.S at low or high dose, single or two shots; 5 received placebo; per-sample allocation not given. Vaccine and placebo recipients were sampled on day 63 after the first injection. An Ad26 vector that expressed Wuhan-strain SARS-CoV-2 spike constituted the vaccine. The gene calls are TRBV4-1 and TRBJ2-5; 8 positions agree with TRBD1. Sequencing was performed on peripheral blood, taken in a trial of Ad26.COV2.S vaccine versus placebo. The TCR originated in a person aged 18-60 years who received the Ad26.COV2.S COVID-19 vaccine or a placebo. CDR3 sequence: CASSLRQGPNQETQYF. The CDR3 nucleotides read TGCGCCAGCAGCCTAAGACAGGGGCCGAATCAAGAGACCCAGTACTTC.